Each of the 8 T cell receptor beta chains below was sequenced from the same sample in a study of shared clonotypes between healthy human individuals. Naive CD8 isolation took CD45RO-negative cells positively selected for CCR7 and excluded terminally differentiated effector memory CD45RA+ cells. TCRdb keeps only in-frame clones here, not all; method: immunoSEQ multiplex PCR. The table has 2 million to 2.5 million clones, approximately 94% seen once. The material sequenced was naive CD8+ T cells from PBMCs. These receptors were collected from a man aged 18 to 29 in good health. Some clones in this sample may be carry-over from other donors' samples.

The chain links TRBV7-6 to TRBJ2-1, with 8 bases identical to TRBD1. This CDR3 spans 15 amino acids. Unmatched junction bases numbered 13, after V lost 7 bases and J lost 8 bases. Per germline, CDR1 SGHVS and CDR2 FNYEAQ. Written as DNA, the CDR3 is TGTGCCAGCACCTTGTTGGCCAGGGGGCGCGATGAGCAGTTCTTC. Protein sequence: CASTLLARGRDEQFF. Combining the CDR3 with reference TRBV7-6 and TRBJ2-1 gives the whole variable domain GAGVSQSPRYKVTKRGQDVALRCDPISGHVSLYWYRQALGQGPEFLTYFNYEAQQDKSGLPNDRFSAERPEGSISTLTIQRTEQRDSAMYRCASTLLARGRDEQFFGPGTRLTVL.

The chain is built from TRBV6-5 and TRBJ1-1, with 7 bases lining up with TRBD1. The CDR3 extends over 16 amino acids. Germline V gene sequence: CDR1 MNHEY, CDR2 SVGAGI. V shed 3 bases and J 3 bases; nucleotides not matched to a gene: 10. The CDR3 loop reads CASSYLRGRGDTEAFF. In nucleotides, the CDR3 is TGTGCCAGCAGTTATCTAAGGGGGCGCGGGGACACTGAAGCTTTCTTT.

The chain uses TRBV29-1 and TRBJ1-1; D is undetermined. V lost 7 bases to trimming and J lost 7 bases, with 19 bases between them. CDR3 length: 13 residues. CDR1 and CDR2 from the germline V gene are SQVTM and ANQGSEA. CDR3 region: CSGSLRRTHEAFF. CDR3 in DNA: TGCAGCGGAAGCCTGCGAAGGACTCATGAAGCTTTCTTT.

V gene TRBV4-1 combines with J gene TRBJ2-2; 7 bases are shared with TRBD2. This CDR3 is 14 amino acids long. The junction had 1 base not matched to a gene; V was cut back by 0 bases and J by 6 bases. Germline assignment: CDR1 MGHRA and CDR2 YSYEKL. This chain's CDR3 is CASSQDGRAGELFF. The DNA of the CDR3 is TGCGCCAGCAGCCAAGATGGGAGGGCCGGGGAGCTGTTTTTT.

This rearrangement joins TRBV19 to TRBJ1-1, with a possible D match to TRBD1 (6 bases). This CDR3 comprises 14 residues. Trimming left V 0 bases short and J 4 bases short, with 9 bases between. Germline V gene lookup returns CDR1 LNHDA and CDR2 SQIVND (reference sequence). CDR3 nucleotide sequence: TGTGCCAGTAGTATAGATGGGGGCCCCACTGAAGCTTTCTTT. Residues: CASSIDGGPTEAFF.

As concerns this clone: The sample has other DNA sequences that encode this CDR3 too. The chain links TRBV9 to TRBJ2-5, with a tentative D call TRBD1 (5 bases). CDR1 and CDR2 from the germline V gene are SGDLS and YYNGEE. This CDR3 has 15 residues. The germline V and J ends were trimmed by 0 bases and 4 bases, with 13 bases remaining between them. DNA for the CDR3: TGTGCCAGCAGCGTAGATTCGACAGTCGGAGAGACCCAGTACTTC. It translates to CASSVDSTVGETQYF.

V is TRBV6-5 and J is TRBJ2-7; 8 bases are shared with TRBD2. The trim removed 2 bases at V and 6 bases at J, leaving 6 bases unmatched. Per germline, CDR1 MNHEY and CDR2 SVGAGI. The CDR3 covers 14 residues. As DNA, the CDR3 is TGTGCCAGCAGTTACAGCGGGAGCACGGGCGAGCAGTACTTC. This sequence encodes CASSYSGSTGEQYF.

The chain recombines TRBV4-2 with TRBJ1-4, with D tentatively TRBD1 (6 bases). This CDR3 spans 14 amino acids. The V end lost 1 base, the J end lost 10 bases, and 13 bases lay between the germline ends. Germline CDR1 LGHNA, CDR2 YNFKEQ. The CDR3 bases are TGTGCCAGCAGCCAAGTTCCGGGGGGCGGAAAACTGTTTTTT. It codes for CASSQVPGGGKLFF.